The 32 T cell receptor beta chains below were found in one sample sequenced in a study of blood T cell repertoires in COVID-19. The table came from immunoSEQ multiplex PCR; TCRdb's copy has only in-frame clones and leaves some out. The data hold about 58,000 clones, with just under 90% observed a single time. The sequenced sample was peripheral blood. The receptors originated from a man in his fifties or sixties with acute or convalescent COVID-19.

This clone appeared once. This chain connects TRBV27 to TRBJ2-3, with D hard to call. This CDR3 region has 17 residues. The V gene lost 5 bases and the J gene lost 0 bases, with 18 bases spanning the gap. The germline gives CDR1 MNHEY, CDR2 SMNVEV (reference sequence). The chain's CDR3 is CASSPSLRIASTDTQYF. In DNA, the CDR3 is TGTGCCAGCAGTCCTTCCCTCAGGATTGCTAGCACAGATACGCAGTATTTT.

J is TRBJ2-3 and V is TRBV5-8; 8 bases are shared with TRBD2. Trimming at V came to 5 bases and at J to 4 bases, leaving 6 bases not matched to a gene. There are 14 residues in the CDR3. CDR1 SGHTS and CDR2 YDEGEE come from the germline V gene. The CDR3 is CASRSRRGADTQYF. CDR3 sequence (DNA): TGTGCCAGCAGGTCCCGGCGGGGGGCAGATACGCAGTATTTT.

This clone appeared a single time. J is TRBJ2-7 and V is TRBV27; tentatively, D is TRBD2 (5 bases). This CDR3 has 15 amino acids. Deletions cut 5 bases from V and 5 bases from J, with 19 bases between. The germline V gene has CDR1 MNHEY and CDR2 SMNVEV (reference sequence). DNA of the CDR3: TGTGCCAGCAGTACACGGGGTTTTCCCTGGGACGAGCAGTACTTC. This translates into CASSTRGFPWDEQYF.

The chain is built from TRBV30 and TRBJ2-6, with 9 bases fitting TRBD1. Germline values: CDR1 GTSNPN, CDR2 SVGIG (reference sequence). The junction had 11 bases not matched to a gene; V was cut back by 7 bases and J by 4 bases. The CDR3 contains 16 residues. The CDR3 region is CASDRGFSSGANVLTF. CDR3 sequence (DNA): TGTGCCTCTGACAGGGGGTTTAGTTCCGGGGCCAACGTCCTGACTTTC.

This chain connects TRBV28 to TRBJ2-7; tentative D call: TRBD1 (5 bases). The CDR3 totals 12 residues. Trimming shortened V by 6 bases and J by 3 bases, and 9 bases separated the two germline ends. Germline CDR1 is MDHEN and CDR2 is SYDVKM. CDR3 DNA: TGTGCCAGCAGCCGGCAGGGCTACGAGCAGTACTTC. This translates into CASSRQGYEQYF.

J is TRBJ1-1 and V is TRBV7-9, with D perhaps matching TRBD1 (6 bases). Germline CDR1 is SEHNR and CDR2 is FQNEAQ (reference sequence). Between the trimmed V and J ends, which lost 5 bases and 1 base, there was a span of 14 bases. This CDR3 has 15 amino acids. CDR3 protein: CASSSYGTPNTEAFF. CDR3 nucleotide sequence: TGTGCCAGCAGCAGCTACGGGACACCGAACACTGAAGCTTTCTTT.

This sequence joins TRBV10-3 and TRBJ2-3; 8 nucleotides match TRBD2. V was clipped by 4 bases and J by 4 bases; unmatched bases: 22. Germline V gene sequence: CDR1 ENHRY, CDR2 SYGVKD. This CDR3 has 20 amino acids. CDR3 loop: CAISVGAGGVTSLLPDTQYF. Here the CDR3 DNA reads TGTGCCATCAGTGTGGGGGCGGGAGGAGTGACTTCCTTACTTCCAGATACGCAGTATTTT.

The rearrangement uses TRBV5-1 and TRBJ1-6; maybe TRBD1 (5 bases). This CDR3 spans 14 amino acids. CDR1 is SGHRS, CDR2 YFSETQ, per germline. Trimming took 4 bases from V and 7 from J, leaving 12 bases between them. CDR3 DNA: TGCGCCAGCAGCGTTACAGGTGTAAATTCACCCCTCCACTTT. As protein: CASSVTGVNSPLHF.

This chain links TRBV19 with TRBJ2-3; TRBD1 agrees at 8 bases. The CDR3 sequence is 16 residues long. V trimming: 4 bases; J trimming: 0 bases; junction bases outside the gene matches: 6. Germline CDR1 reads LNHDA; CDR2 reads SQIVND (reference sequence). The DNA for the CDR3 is TGTGCCAGTAGTAACCCAGGGGGCCCTAGCACAGATACGCAGTATTTT. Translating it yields CASSNPGGPSTDTQYF. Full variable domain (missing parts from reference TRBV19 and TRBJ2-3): DGGITQSPKYLFRKEGQNVTLSCEQNLNHDAMYWYRQDPGQGLRLIYYSQIVNDFQKGDIAEGYSVSREKKESFPLTVTSAQKNPTAFYLCASSNPGGPSTDTQYFGPGTRLTVL.

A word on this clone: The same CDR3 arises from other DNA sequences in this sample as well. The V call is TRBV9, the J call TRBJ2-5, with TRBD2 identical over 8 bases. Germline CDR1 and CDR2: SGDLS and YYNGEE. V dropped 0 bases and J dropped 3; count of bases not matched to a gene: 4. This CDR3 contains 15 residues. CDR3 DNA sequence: TGTGCCAGCAGCGTAGACACTAGCGGAGAAGAGACCCAGTACTTC. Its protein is CASSVDTSGEETQYF.

CDR3 loop: CASSFPGTGVPNTGELFF. In nucleotides, the CDR3 is TGTGCCAGCAGCTTCCCCGGGACAGGGGTTCCGAACACCGGGGAGCTGTTTTTT. The rearrangement joins TRBV7-2 to TRBJ2-2; TRBD1 matches 10 bases. The V gene end was trimmed by 3 bases and the J gene end by 0 bases; junction bases not matched to a gene: 7. The CDR3 loop spans 18 amino acids. Germline values: CDR1 SGHTA, CDR2 FQGNSA.

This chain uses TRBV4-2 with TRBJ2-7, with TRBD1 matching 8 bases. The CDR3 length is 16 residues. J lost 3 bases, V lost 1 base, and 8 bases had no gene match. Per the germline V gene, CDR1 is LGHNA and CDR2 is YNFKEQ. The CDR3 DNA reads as TGTGCCAGCAGCCAAGCTCAGGGGGCGAACCTCTACGAGCAGTACTTC. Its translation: CASSQAQGANLYEQYF.

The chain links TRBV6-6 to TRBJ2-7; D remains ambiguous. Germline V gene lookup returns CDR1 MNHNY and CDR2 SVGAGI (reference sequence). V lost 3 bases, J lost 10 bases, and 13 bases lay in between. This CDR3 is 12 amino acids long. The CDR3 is CASSYAVGTQYF. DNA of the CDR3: TGTGCCAGCAGTTATGCGGTAGGAACTCAGTACTTC.

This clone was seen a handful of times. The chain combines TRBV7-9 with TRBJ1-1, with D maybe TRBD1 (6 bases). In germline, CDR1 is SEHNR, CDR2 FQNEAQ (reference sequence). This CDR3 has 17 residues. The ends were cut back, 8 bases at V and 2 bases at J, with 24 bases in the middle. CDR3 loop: CASATTGGGLINTEAFF. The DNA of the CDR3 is TGTGCCAGCGCCACAACAGGCGGGGGGCTCATAAACACTGAAGCTTTCTTT. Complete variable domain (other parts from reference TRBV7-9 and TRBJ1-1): DTGVSQNPRHKITKRGQNVTFRCDPISEHNRLYWYRQTLGQGPEFLTYFQNEAQLEKSRLLSDRFSAERPKGSFSTLEIQRTEQGDSAMYLCASATTGGGLINTEAFFGQGTRLTVV.

Written as DNA, the CDR3 is TGTGCCAGCAGTGATCTAGCGGGAGGGGACGAGCAGTACTTC. Encoded protein: CASSDLAGGDEQYF. The chain combines TRBV6-2 or TRBV6-3 with TRBJ2-7, with TRBD2 identical over 12 bases. The CDR3 has 14 amino acids. V was clipped by 5 bases and J by 5 bases; unmatched bases: 4. CDR1 and CDR2 (germline): MNHEY, SVGEGT.

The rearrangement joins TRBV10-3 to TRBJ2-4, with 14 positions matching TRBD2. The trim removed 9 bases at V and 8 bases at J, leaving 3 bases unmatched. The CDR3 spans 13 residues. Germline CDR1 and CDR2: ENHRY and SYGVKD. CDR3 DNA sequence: TGTGCCATTGGGACTAGCGGGAGTGACATTCAGTACTTC. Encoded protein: CAIGTSGSDIQYF.

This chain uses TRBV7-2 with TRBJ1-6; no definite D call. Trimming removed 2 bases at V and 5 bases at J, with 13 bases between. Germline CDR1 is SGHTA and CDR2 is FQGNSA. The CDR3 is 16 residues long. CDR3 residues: CASSLSPGFNNSPLHF. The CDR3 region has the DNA TGTGCCAGCAGCTTATCACCCGGGTTTAATAATTCACCCCTCCACTTT.

The chain's CDR3 is CASSDGGDNQPQHF. In DNA, the CDR3 is TGTGCCAGCAGCGATGGCGGGGACAATCAGCCCCAGCATTTT. The chain carries TRBV7-2 and TRBJ1-5; D unclear. CDR1 and CDR2 from the germline V gene are SGHTA and FQGNSA. CDR3 length: 14 amino acids. Trimming shortened V by 5 bases and J by 3 bases, and 11 bases separated the two germline ends.

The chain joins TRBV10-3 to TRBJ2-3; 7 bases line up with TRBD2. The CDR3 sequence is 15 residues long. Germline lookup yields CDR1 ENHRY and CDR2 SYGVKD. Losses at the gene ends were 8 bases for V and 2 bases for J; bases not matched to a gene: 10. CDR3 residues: CAIGGTTYYTDTQYF. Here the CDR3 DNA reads TGTGCCATCGGAGGGACTACATACTACACAGATACGCAGTATTTT.

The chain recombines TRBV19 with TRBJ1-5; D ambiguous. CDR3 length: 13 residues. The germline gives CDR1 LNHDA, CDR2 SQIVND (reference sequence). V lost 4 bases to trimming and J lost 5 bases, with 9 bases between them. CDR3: CASSRTIDQPQHF. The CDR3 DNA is TGTGCCAGTAGTAGAACTATAGATCAGCCCCAGCATTTT.

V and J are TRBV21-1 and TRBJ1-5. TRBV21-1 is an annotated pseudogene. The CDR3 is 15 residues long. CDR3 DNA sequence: TGTGCCAGCAGCAAATCCGACGGACGGGGGGAGCCCCAGCATTTT. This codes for CASSKSDGRGEPQHF.

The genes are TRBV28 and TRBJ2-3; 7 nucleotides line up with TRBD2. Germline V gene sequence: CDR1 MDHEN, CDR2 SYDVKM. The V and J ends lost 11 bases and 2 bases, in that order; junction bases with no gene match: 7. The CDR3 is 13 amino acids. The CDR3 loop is CAASGGDTDTQYF. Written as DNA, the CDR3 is TGTGCCGCCAGTGGGGGGGACACAGATACGCAGTATTTT.

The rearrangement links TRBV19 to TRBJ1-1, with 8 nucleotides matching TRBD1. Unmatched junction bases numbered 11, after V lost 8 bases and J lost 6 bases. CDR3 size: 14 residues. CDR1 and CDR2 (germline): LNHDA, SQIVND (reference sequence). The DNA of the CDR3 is TGTGCCAGTGGTAAACAGGGGGTTGGCTCTGAAGCTTTCTTT. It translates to CASGKQGVGSEAFF.

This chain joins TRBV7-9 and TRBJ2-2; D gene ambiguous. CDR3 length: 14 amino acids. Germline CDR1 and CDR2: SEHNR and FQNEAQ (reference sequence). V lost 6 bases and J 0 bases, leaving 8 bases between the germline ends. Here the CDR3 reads CASRRDTNTGELFF. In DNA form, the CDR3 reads TGTGCCAGCAGGAGAGACACGAACACCGGGGAGCTGTTTTTT.

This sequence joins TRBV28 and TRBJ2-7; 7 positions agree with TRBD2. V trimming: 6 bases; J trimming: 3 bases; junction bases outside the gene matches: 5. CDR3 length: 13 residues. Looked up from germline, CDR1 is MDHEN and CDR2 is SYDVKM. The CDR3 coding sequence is TGTGCCAGCAGGGGAAGCGGGATCTACGAGCAGTACTTC. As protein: CASRGSGIYEQYF.

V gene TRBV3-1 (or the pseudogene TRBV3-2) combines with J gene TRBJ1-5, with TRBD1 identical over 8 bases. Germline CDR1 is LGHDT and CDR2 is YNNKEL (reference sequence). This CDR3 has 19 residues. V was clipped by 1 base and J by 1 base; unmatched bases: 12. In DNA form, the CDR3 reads TGTGCCAGCAGCCAAGCCCCCCCAGGGGGCTCGAGGAGCAATCAGCCCCAGCATTTT. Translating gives CASSQAPPGGSRSNQPQHF.

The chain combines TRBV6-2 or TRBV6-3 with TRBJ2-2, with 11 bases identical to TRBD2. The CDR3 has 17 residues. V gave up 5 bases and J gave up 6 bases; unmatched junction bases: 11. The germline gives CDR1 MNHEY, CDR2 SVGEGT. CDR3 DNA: TGTGCCAGCAGTGCTCCACTAGCGGGAGTTGTGGCCGGGGAGCTGTTTTTT. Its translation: CASSAPLAGVVAGELFF.

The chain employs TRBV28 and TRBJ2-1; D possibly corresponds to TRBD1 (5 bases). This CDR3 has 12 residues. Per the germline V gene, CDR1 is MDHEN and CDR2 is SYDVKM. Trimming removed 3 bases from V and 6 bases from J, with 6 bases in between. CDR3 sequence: CASSLTANEQFF. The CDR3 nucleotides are TGTGCCAGCAGTTTGACAGCCAATGAGCAGTTCTTC.

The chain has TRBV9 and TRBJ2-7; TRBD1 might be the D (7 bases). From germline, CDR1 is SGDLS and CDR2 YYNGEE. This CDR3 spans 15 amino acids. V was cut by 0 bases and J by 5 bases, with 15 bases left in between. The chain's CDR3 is CASSVGRRGRDEQYF. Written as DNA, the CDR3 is TGTGCCAGCAGCGTAGGGCGGAGGGGGCGGGACGAGCAGTACTTC.

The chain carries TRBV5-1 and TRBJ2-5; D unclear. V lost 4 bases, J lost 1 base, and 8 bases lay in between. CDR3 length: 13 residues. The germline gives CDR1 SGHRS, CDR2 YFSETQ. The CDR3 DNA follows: TGCGCCAGCAGCCTCAACACCCAAGAGACCCAGTACTTC. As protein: CASSLNTQETQYF.

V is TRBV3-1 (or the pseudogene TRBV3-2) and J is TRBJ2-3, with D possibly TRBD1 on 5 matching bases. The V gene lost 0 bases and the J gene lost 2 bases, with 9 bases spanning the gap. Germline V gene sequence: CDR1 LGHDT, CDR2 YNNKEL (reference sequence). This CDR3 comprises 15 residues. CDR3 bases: TGTGCCAGCAGCCAAGATAAGGGGCCCACAGATACGCAGTATTTT. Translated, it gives CASSQDKGPTDTQYF.

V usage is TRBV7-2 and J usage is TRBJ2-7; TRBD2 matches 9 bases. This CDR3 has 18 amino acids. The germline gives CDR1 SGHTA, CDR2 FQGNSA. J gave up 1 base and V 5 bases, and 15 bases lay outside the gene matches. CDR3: CASSPQTSGRRLSYEQYF. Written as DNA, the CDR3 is TGTGCCAGCAGCCCCCAGACTAGCGGACGCCGACTATCCTACGAGCAGTACTTC.